The entry below describes one T cell receptor beta chain. Its specificity is not known. This record belongs to a study of T cell repertoires in cytomegalovirus infection. Study details: Signatures in public TCR beta sequences pointed to both CMV infection and matching HLA type. General study results and limits: Within the response measured ex vivo, HLA-C-restricted CMV-specific TCR beta clonotypes were dominant. Cumulative public TCR beta family frequency identified carriers of CMV plus the relevant HLA.

The ends lost 1 base at V and 6 bases at J; junction bases unmatched: 6. Germline V lookup: CDR1 SGHRS, CDR2 YFSETQ. The CDR3 runs 14 residues. TCRdb reprocessed the reads with MiXCR, giving one entry per CDR3 protein. The sample shows 100,000 to 150,000 distinct CDR3 sequences, around 25% of them seen only once. Sequenced material: PBMCs, sequenced either directly or after in vitro stimulation (not recorded which). The rearrangement links TRBV5-1 to TRBJ1-1; TRBD1 matches at 7 bases. The TCR sequence derives from a human donor in good health (CMV status not recorded). Some clones in this sample may be carry-over from other donors' samples. CDR3 DNA: TGCGCCAGCAGCTTGAGGGGAGGGACAGCTGAAGCTTTCTTT. Translation: CASSLRGGTAEAFF.